The 12 T cell receptor beta chains given below trace back to one sample, sequenced in a study of shared clonotypes between healthy human individuals. Profiling relied on immunoSEQ multiplex PCR, and the TCRdb table lists in-frame clones only, not all of them. The sample records approximately 95,000 clones, roughly 69% being singletons. The sequencing sample was made of memory CD8+ T cells sorted from blood. Subset specified: CD45RO+ cells pooled with CCR7-negative TemRA cells. These receptors all come from a man younger than 40 in good health.

V and J are TRBV7-2 and TRBJ2-3; 8 nucleotides match TRBD2. Germline lookup yields CDR1 SGHTA and CDR2 FQGNSA. The trim removed 5 bases at V and 0 bases at J, leaving 7 bases unmatched. This CDR3 is built from 16 residues. CDR3 bases: TGTGCCAGCAGCGAATATGGACTAGCAAGCACAGATACGCAGTATTTT. It translates to CASSEYGLASTDTQYF.

The chain is built from TRBV5-4 and TRBJ1-2; no definite D call. Per the germline V gene, CDR1 is SGHNT and CDR2 is YYREEE (reference sequence). V shed 1 base and J shed 6 bases, with 13 bases lying between them. The CDR3 totals 14 residues. This CDR3 reads CASSLIGQPNGYTF. CDR3 coding DNA: TGTGCCAGCAGCTTGATAGGTCAGCCTAATGGCTACACCTTC.

The chain employs TRBV6-5 and TRBJ2-5; D is undetermined. Trimming removed 6 bases from V and 4 bases from J, with 18 bases in between. This CDR3 contains 15 residues. Per the germline V gene, CDR1 is MNHEY and CDR2 is SVGAGI. The CDR3 reads CASRYLLGSGETQYF. In nucleotides, the CDR3 is TGTGCCAGCAGGTATCTTCTGGGAAGTGGAGAGACCCAGTACTTC.

This clone was found many times. The sample carries other DNA sequences with the same CDR3. The chain carries TRBV7-8 and TRBJ2-3; weak D call: TRBD2 (6 bases). This CDR3 contains 16 residues. Trimming left V 1 base short and J 2 bases short, with 13 bases between. Germline V gives CDR1 SGHVS, CDR2 FQNEAQ. CDR3 DNA: TGTGCCAGCAGCTTAGTTGCTGGCGGGAACACAGATACGCAGTATTTT. Amino acid sequence: CASSLVAGGNTDTQYF.

V is TRBV25-1 and J is TRBJ1-5, with 9 bases aligning to TRBD1. Trimming cost V 4 bases and J 5 bases; bases outside gene matches: 6. Germline assignment: CDR1 MGHDK and CDR2 SYGVNS. The CDR3 covers 15 residues. CDR3 residues: CASSGRTGDDQPQHF. Written as DNA, the CDR3 is TGTGCCAGCAGTGGAAGGACAGGGGACGATCAGCCCCAGCATTTT.

This clone was counted only a few times. J is TRBJ2-7 and V is TRBV5-4; 10 bases fit TRBD1. The CDR3 contains 16 residues. The J segment lost 0 bases and the V segment lost 0 bases, leaving 3 bases of the junction unmatched. Germline loops: CDR1 SGHNT, CDR2 YYREEE (reference sequence). The CDR3 nucleotides are TGTGCCAGCAGCTTGGGGGACAGGGGTCCCTCCTACGAGCAGTACTTC. It specifies CASSLGDRGPSYEQYF.

The CDR3 here is CASSTGLDEQFF. CDR3 nucleotide sequence: TGTGCCAGCAGCACAGGGTTGGATGAGCAGTTCTTC. The gene calls are TRBV27 and TRBJ2-1; perhaps TRBD1 as D (6 bases). Germline V gene lookup returns CDR1 MNHEY and CDR2 SMNVEV (reference sequence). V lost 6 bases, J lost 8 bases, and 11 bases lay in between. The CDR3 totals 12 residues.

V is TRBV6-1 and J is TRBJ1-5, with D hard to call. The length of the CDR3 is 13 residues. V shed 10 bases and J shed 7 bases, with 17 bases lying between them. CDR1 MNHNS and CDR2 SASEGT come from the germline V gene. Written as DNA, the CDR3 is TGTGCCACCCAGGTAGCTCTTCAACAGCCCCAGCATTTT. Amino acid sequence: CATQVALQQPQHF.

The gene calls are TRBV6-5 and TRBJ2-5, with 7 bases that match TRBD2. V dropped 2 bases and J dropped 5; count of bases not matched to a gene: 2. CDR1 MNHEY and CDR2 SVGAGI come from the germline V gene. The CDR3 runs to 13 residues. Here the CDR3 DNA reads TGTGCCAGCAGTTACCTACTAGCGGAGACCCAGTACTTC. Its translation: CASSYLLAETQYF.

This chain joins TRBV5-5 and TRBJ1-2, with 7 positions matching TRBD1. The CDR3 consists of 19 residues. J was trimmed by 1 base and V by 3 bases; bases with no gene match: 18. Germline V gene data show CDR1 as SGHKS and CDR2 as YYEKEE (reference sequence). CDR3 nucleotides: TGTGCCAGCAGCTCAAAACCATGGGGACAGCGTGGTAGTAACTATGGCTACACCTTC. Residues: CASSSKPWGQRGSNYGYTF.

The chain employs TRBV13 and TRBJ2-7; D not resolved. The V gene's germline CDR1 is PRHDT and CDR2 FYEKMQ (reference sequence). The V end was cut by 5 bases, the J end by 0 bases, with 17 bases between. The length of the CDR3 is 16 residues. CDR3 nucleotide sequence: TGTGCCAGCAGCCCAAGGTCAGCCCACCTCTCCTACGAGCAGTACTTC. It yields the protein CASSPRSAHLSYEQYF.

The gene calls are TRBV2 and TRBJ2-2; D might be TRBD1 (6 bases). Germline V gene lookup returns CDR1 SNHLY and CDR2 FYNNEI. The CDR3 consists of 13 residues. V was pared by 9 bases and J by 2 bases, with 10 bases between. The CDR3 here is CARRQANTGELFF. The CDR3 nucleotides read TGTGCCAGGAGACAGGCCAACACCGGGGAGCTGTTTTTT.